This TCR beta chain is from a study of HIV-infected patients and healthy controls (dated by TCRdb to between 2012 and 2015). For the study in its entirety: CD4 counts were modestly but significantly increased in 14 of 16 patients after three months of therapy, but they remained below normal ranges. No consistent shift in CD8 counts was seen during early therapy, whereas a slight rise was seen in the CD4:CD8 ratio. Viral load fell below detection in 11 of 16 patients by the second bleed and in all patients following a further year of therapy. Relative to controls, total CDR3 counts per chain did not differ significantly, and patients lacked overall T-cell lymphocytopenia. The study asked whether deep sequencing of the TCR repertoire from small blood samples of HIV patients could detect immune perturbation and reconstitution. Findings and caveats that apply to the study as a whole: Slight age and sex profile differences between the study cohorts did not explain the observed diversity differences. The dynamics of distinct T-cell subpopulations could not be separated, and sequencing depth was restricted, because whole blood was used. By Jaccard index and by the count of highly shared sequences, healthy controls shared more CDR3s between individuals than HIV+ patients did. Alpha-beta chain pairing was not determined in the samples. In HIV-infected patients, the apparent post-therapy recovery of the Gini index was not replicated in size-matched repertoire data. Processing was restricted to sixteen HIV-infected individuals, which the authors judged to be a major constraint on the generalizability of the findings. MAIT cell alpha-chain CDR3s were found at high frequency in healthy controls but were severely depleted in HIV+ repertoires. Healthy control repertoires showed roughly threefold more distinct CDR3s and higher Shannon diversity than untreated HIV+ repertoires. In the study, no determination of donor HLA types was made. Eight alpha and eight beta V genes showed significantly different mean usage between HIV-infected patients and controls. Comparisons were complicated by unequal numbers of distinct sequences between patients and controls, and rare events from HIV-infected data were overweighted by size-matching. Significantly higher mean Gini indices were seen in HIV-infected repertoires than in controls, possibly reflecting oligoclonality. Only roughly 14 weeks of therapy was reflected in the treated samples, a period arguably too short to observe immune reconstitution given low adult thymic output. During therapy, a significant decrease in frequency was seen for HIV-associated CDR3s, whereas no significant change was found for CMV-associated CDR3s, although most of them became more frequent.

After antiretroviral therapy began, follow-up blood was collected from HIV-infected patients roughly three months, about 14 weeks, later. Whole blood was used without fractionating the cells, so the repertoire represented all peripheral T cells without sorting. A roughly 2.7 ml sample of peripheral blood was drawn into Tempus tubes for RNA extraction. Patients with febrile or AIDS-related illness, tumors, hepatitis B or C coinfection, immunomodulatory therapy, recent vaccination or treatment interruptions were excluded from enrollment. The TURBO-DNase kit was used to remove leftover genomic DNA, and GLOBINclear was used to deplete globin mRNA. V has 7 bases trimmed and J has 2 bases trimmed; junction bases matching no gene number 5. The CDR3 starts with the cysteine, ends with the phenylalanine, and has 14 residues. Just CDR3 DNA is preserved here, 42 bases in frame from base 1. CDR1 and CDR2, per the germline V gene (reference sequence), are LNHDA and SQIVND.

With regard to this clonotype: No antigen is known for it. This could be a read error, since a much larger clone is one nucleotide away.

Reverse transcription of approximately 460 ng RNA was performed with SuperScript III using primers directed against the alpha and beta constant regions. Separate alpha and beta chain libraries were made by chain-specific third strand synthesis with multiplexing indices. The protocol used a single primer pair to amplify all rearrangements within a chain, which avoided primer bias, and attached molecular barcodes to each cDNA molecule. Purified cDNA was ligated with T4 RNA Ligase 1 onto a 5' RACE adapter bearing a random hexamer and the SP2 sequencing primer site. Second strand synthesis was performed with Phusion polymerase and primed from the SP2 site, and slow temperature ramps were applied to favor optimal annealing. Two random hexamer sequences, both added before amplification and joined together, made up the 12-nucleotide barcode of each molecule. P5 and P7 adapter elements plus a second index were added in a short first PCR, which was followed by a 23-cycle amplification PCR with P5s and P7 primers. Libraries received roughly 26 PCR cycles in total, were quantified on a Qubit, sized on a Bioanalyzer, and diluted to 3.5 to 5 nM. The normalized libraries were sequenced on an Illumina MiSeq using 2 x 250 paired-end kits. Reverse transcription reactions underwent purification over MinElute columns, with elution into 9.5 to 10 ul Tris-Cl. The adapter ligations were run for roughly 25 hours at 16 degrees C, and AMPure XP beads at a 1:1 ratio were afterwards used to clean them. The source study handled its data this way. Demultiplexed FASTQ files were processed with a modified Decombinator by which V, J, insert and barcode information was output. Any sequence that shared a barcode yet differed from the dominant sequence was discarded as an error, and the number of original cDNA molecules was estimated by counting barcodes clustered at Levenshtein distance 3. The R packages ineq, vegan, igraph and RCytoscape were used for downstream analyses, with IMGT nomenclature and CDR3 definitions applied. To avoid skew from clonal expansion, each TCR was counted once, and V gene usage was computed over distinct sequences. Within a donor, similarity networks joined unique CDR3 amino acid sequences in every case where two of them were separated by a single Levenshtein edit. The authors compiled published HIV-specific CDR3s (around 88 alpha, roughly 760 beta) and CMV-specific CDR3s (around 14 alpha, roughly 250 beta) and searched for them in the repertoires. It was shown by random subsampling to size-matched repertoires that the decreased diversity of patients was not caused by their lower sequence numbers. TCRdb took the public reads, trimmed them with fastp at Q25, ran MiXCR for clone calling and kept in-frame beta chains. Every distinct CDR3 protein forms one entry, paired with its most common genes and DNA. The V and J calls reflect TCRdb's pipeline rather than the authors' work. Counted in this sample were around 5,000 distinct CDR3 sequences; roughly 20% of them appeared once. The top ten clones comprise almost 30% of the sample.

Recombination joined TRBV19 with TRBJ2-1; the junction holds 7 bases that match TRBD2. The source material was blood, sampled during antiretroviral therapy. This TCR was recovered from an adult with HIV infection. The DNA is as follows: TGTGCCAGTAACCAAGCGGGGCCCTACAATGAGCAGTTCTTC. Its translation is CASNQAGPYNEQFF.